The TCR beta chain described here comes from a study of cytomegalovirus exposure and HLA in healthy donors (dated 2017 in TCRdb). Context from the whole study: In an earlier analysis of under 750 of the donors, 276 Gb of sequence data and about 110 million unique TCR beta sequences from 180 million or so T cells were reported. An early release that covered some 640 HLA-typed donors contained approximately 300 gigabases of sequencing data and 75 million to 100 million unique TCR sequences. Among the roughly 390 genotyped donors, about 85% belonged to the genetic ancestry cluster associated with self-reported Caucasian donors. The study aimed to test whether cataloging public T cell receptors could reveal signatures of past pathogen exposure. The study used immunosequencing to profile the T cell repertoires of approximately 690 subjects and linked those repertoires to cytomegalovirus serostatus. In addition to the first cohort of roughly 670 subjects, a separate validation cohort of 130 or so different subjects was used. To predict cytomegalovirus infection status, the study combined high-throughput TCR immunosequencing, statistical association of individual TCRs with disease status, and machine learning. A later analysis re-analyzed previously published TCR beta repertoires from 660 or so donors and added high-resolution HLA genotyping to study TCR occurrence patterns. The later analysis used no new phenotypic data to find candidate immune exposures, relying instead on TCR beta sequences and their occurrence across donors. An earlier analysis of around 640 of the donors used high-throughput TCR beta sequencing to judge whether each TCR beta V gene segment behaved as functional or pseudogenic. Donor age, sex, ethnicity and CMV serostatus were compiled together with the repertoire data. A later genetic analysis took genome-wide SNP genotypes for about three fifths of the 666 donors and used that subset as a discovery cohort. Every repertoire in the discovery cohort had been generated on one and the same sequencing platform. Class I and class II HLA loci were covered by the typing at four-digit resolution. The number of donors typed differed by locus, with roughly 629-640 for A, B, C, DRB1 and DQB1, more than 500 for DQA1, 600 to 610 for DPA1, and 450 to 480 for DPB1. A few DR-DQ haplotypes were handled as single units for association and clustering because linkage in the cohort was strong. Among over 350 genotyped donors of the cohort, an average of around 240,000 unique TCR beta nucleotide sequences were sequenced per donor, roughly 20% of them non-productive. Results and caveats for the whole study, not just this receptor: Most TCR sequences were observed very rarely across donors, whereas some public TCRs were present in many individuals. Cytomegalovirus status was reported to be diagnosed by the classifier with high specificity and sensitivity in both the original and validation cohorts. In vitro tests confirmed that a few of the cytomegalovirus-associated TCR beta chains recognize cytomegalovirus antigens. According to the authors, the approach could potentially be generalized to other disease states and immunological phenotypes. A later genetic analysis reported fewer N-insertions in productive TCRs among donors in an Asian-associated ancestry cluster than the roughly 700-donor mean. In a later analysis, the rate of TCR association differed among HLA loci, with DRB1 alleles having the most associated TCRs and HLA-C alleles having the fewest. Assigning TCR associations to individual alleles was difficult when HLA alleles, especially DR and DQ, strongly co-occurred. A group of highly shared sequence variants was considered likely to be a technical artifact of the sequencing pipeline. Because counts were too low, about 17 rarely observed V segments, including chromosome 9 orphons, were excluded from the earlier analysis of some 590 of the donors. A further reported finding was that TCR beta sequences accurately predicted the HLA-A and HLA-B alleles for most subjects in the first cohort. In an earlier analysis of approximately 590 of the donors, most TCR beta V segments appeared in productive rearrangements about 90% or about 30% of the time, broadly matching IMGT annotations. Because some donors lacked HLA typing at each locus, the association tests relied only on the typed subset. Immune exposure information for the cohort was limited to CMV serostatus. According to a later analysis, most CMV-associated TCR beta chains appeared to be HLA-restricted, and the HLA associations seemed to be driven largely by CMV exposure. Several of the top co-occurrence clusters appeared to be linked to parvovirus B19, influenza, CMV and Epstein-Barr virus, according to a later analysis. The study gave a list of under 200 TCR beta chains associated with cytomegalovirus. A later analysis associated 15,000 or so TCR beta sequences with specific HLA alleles at a false discovery rate of 0.05. In a later genetic analysis, a missense DCLRE1C variant was associated with V-gene and J-gene trimming of TCR beta chains, and the association was replicated in an independent cohort. The cohort was sequenced for TCR beta chains only, and without alpha or paired-chain data the features that could be detected were limited. Some IMGT-functional V segments, including TRBV6-2 and TRBV6-3, could not be told apart with the 87-base-pair reads, so those segments were excluded. A later analysis found that HLA-associated TCR beta chains were more clonally expanded and had lower generation probabilities than equally common non-associated chains. Sequencing depth was assumed to be roughly uniform across donors in the presence/absence analyses, though that assumption may not hold. Linkage disequilibrium might explain the correlated functional status among segregating V segments, but an unknown experimental factor could not be excluded.

The cohort comprised 550 to 700 healthy bone marrow donors. At the time of sampling, every cohort member was nominally healthy, though immune exposures that went unrecorded were likely present. The donor was CMV seropositive and belonged to the group of 250 to 300 seropositive cohort members. Every donor gave a peripheral blood sample, and the peripheral blood mononuclear cells from that sample were used for TCR beta sequencing. The Qiagen DNeasy Blood Extraction Kit was used to extract genomic DNA from the blood cell samples. The protocol used for the library was the immunoSEQ multiplex PCR assay. The multiplex PCR relied on a mix of 60 forward primers for TCR Vbeta segments and 13 reverse primers for TCR Jbeta segments. The CDR3 region of rearranged TCR beta genes was amplified from genomic DNA with a multiplex PCR assay. The amplified TCR beta libraries were sequenced on the Illumina HiSeq System as 87-base-pair reads. In the source study's methods: A later analysis tallied 75 million to 95 million unique TCR beta chains across the 610 or so repertoires, and approximately 9.9 million of those chains were shared by two or more donors. Raw reads were error-corrected and collapsed into unique sequences with a nearest-neighbor algorithm that merged closely related sequences to remove PCR and sequencing errors. To assign V, D and J gene segments, CDR3 sequences were aligned to IMGT reference sequences. For a sequence to be retained, at least a six-nucleotide match to both a V gene segment and a J gene segment was required. Rearrangements were called productive when the CDR3 lacked stop codons and stayed in frame with V and J; all others were non-productive. CDR3 was defined by IMGT convention, running from the second conserved V-encoded cysteine to the conserved J-encoded phenylalanine. The earlier analysis of some 550 of the donors excluded any sequence lacking an unambiguous match to a single V gene segment. In an earlier analysis of several hundred of the donors, a V segment was called functional when productive rearrangements were above 56.7%, and segregating when the standard deviation between donors exceeded 5%. A statistical classification framework was built to diagnose cytomegalovirus status from the catalog of TCR beta chain sequences. In a later analysis, TCR nucleotide sequences were compared against IMGT/GENE-DB human TR gene sequences so that V and J genes could be assigned. In a later analysis, CDR3 sequences and most-parsimonious VDJ recombination scenarios were assigned using the TCRdist pipeline. In a later analysis, each TCR beta chain was defined by its CDR3 amino acid sequence together with its V-gene family, and reads without a unique V-gene family were excluded. To address suspected cross-contamination and a sequencing artifact, a later analysis removed around 590 highly shared, low-generation-probability nucleotide sequences. For each public chain, a later analysis derived a clonal expansion index from normalized ranks of inferred template counts within each repertoire. In a later analysis, generation probabilities were computed with a VDJ recombination model fitted to out-of-frame rearrangements, and the resulting probabilities were checked against IGoR. A later analysis scored TCR-TCR, TCR-HLA and TCR-CMV co-occurrence with hypergeometric tests, applying a repertoire-size bias correction to TCR pairs. In a later analysis, false discovery rates were estimated by permuting HLA or CMV assignments 20 times. In a later analysis, co-occurring TCRs were grouped using DBSCAN, with TCRdist sequence similarity added in when clustering inside HLA-allele-positive subsets. Co-occurrence clustering excluded repertoires with fewer than 30,000 or more than 120,000 public chains, plus five with anomalous nucleotide sharing. The table was pulled from immuneACCESS by TCRdb, which kept in-frame rearrangements only. Such tables lose some clones; where checked, under half of the loss comes from unresolved V genes, and the rest has no known cause. The V and J calls and the clone size are those of that table, but D and trimming were determined from the DNA. This sample comprises about 190,000 clones, 77% of them detected only once. The top ten hold approximately 2% of the sample.

CDR1 LNHNV and CDR2 YYDKDF are derived from the germline V gene (reference sequence). The CDR3 measures 15 amino acids from cysteine to phenylalanine. Only the CDR3 DNA stays, 45 bases, in frame from base 1. V gives up 1 base and J gives up 3 bases, and the segment between their germline ends measures 11 bases. With regard to this clone: Its antigen remains unidentified. Qualities for individual bases were not recorded, and no much larger clone is one base off.

Sequencing was done on a sample of PBMCs. The sequence came from a woman under 40 in good health and CMV-seropositive. Rearrangement joined TRBV15 to TRBJ2-3; a tentative D call is TRBD1 (5 bases match). The CDR3 protein sequence reads: CATSRAQGGTDTQYF. The bases read TGTGCCACCAGCAGAGCGCAGGGTGGTACAGATACGCAGTATTTT.